A single sample gave rise to the 24 T cell receptor beta chains below, sequenced in a study of T cell repertoires in cytomegalovirus infection. TCRdb re-called the reads through MiXCR, storing one row per CDR3 protein. This table holds hundreds of thousands of distinct CDR3 sequences, roughly a sixth found once. Sample: PBMCs. These receptors came from a human donor in good health (CMV status not recorded). Some clones in this sample may be carry-over from other donors' samples.

The chain employs TRBV2 and TRBJ2-1; D not certain. Germline V gene data show CDR1 as SNHLY and CDR2 as FYNNEI. This CDR3 comprises 12 residues. Trimming pared 8 bases from V and 5 bases from J, leaving 10 bases between. CDR3 region: CASEYHDNEQFF. The DNA of the CDR3 is TGTGCCAGCGAATACCACGACAATGAGCAGTTCTTC.

This clonotype was recorded at least ten times. This chain links TRBV7-2 with TRBJ2-1; D unclear. The CDR3 totals 13 residues. With 3 bases removed from V and 6 bases from J, the gap between germline ends came to 9 bases. CDR1 is SGHTA, CDR2 FQGNSA, per germline. The CDR3 nucleotides are TGTGCCAGCAGCTTTCACACTATCAATGAGCAGTTCTTC. Translated: CASSFHTINEQFF.

This clonotype was detected ten times or more. The chain couples TRBV11-2 to TRBJ2-7, with TRBD2 matching 15 bases. This CDR3 contains 17 residues. Per the germline V gene, CDR1 is SGHAT and CDR2 is FQNNGV. Unmatched junction bases numbered 6, after V lost 1 base and J lost 5 bases. The CDR3 nucleotides are TGTGCCAGCAGCTTAGGGACTAGCGGGGGGGCCTTCGACGAGCAGTACTTC. As protein: CASSLGTSGGAFDEQYF. Looking up the rest from reference TRBV11-2 and TRBJ2-7 gives the full variable domain: EAGVAQSPRYKIIEKRQSVAFWCNPISGHATLYWYQQILGQGPKLLIQFQNNGVVDDSQLPKDRFSAERLKGVDSTLKIQPAKLEDSAVYLCASSLGTSGGAFDEQYFGPGTRLTVT.

V gene TRBV2 combines with J gene TRBJ2-7; no reliable D call. This CDR3 comprises 16 residues. V lost 4 bases and J lost 0, with 16 bases in between. Germline CDR1 SNHLY, CDR2 FYNNEI. The CDR3 reads CASSGLSGSLSYEQYF. DNA for the CDR3: TGTGCCAGCAGTGGTCTCTCCGGCAGCCTCTCCTACGAGCAGTACTTC. Using reference TRBV2 and TRBJ2-7 for the parts outside the CDR3, the full variable domain is EPEVTQTPSHQVTQMGQEVILRCVPISNHLYFYWYRQILGQKVEFLVSFYNNEISEKSEIFDDQFSVERPDGSNFTLKIRSTKLEDSAMYFCASSGLSGSLSYEQYFGPGTRLTVT.

The sample holds many counts of this clonotype. The chain has TRBV6-1 and TRBJ1-4; D may be TRBD1 (5 bases). The length of the CDR3 is 15 residues. V lost 0 bases to trimming and J lost 4 bases, with 9 bases between them. CDR1 is MNHNS, CDR2 SASEGT, per germline. The CDR3 loop is CASSEAGGINEKLFF. The CDR3 nucleotides are TGTGCCAGCAGTGAAGCGGGGGGTATTAATGAAAAACTGTTTTTT.

The chain recombines TRBV15 with TRBJ2-1; D gene uncertain. This CDR3 is 12 amino acids long. Trimming took 0 bases from V and 11 from J, leaving 8 bases between them. The germline gives CDR1 LNHNV, CDR2 YYDKDF (reference sequence). The CDR3 sequence is CATSRDSSQQFF. The CDR3 nucleotides read TGTGCCACCAGCAGAGATTCGTCTCAGCAGTTCTTC.

This clonotype was observed many times. The rearrangement uses TRBV20-1 and TRBJ1-5, with unresolved D. The CDR3 runs to 14 residues. Trimming removed 6 bases from V and 2 bases from J, with 14 bases in between. Germline assignment: CDR1 DFQATT and CDR2 SNEGSKA (reference sequence). The CDR3: CSAAGESGNQPQHF. The CDR3 coding sequence is TGCAGTGCCGCCGGTGAGTCGGGCAATCAGCCCCAGCATTTT.

This clonotype was seen repeatedly, ten times or more. The chain recombines TRBV7-9 with TRBJ2-3; D not resolved. The CDR3 is 14 amino acids. CDR1 is SEHNR and CDR2 is FQNEAQ in the germline V gene (reference sequence). V lost 3 bases and J lost 0, with 7 bases in between. CDR3 DNA: TGTGCCAGCAGCTTCACCATCAGCACAGATACGCAGTATTTT. Translated: CASSFTISTDTQYF.

This clonotype has only a few counts. The chain carries TRBV7-9 and TRBJ1-4, with D possibly matching TRBD1 (6 bases). Germline-derived CDR1 and CDR2 are SEHNR and FQNEAQ (reference sequence). CDR3 length equals 13 residues. V was shortened by 5 bases and J by 9 bases, with 13 bases between the two germline ends. CDR3 amino acids: CASSPVGAKKLFF. CDR3 nucleotide sequence: TGTGCCAGCAGCCCCGTGGGGGCGAAAAAACTGTTTTTT.

V gene TRBV15 combines with J gene TRBJ2-7; D unclear. The germline V gene encodes CDR1 LNHNV and CDR2 YYDKDF (reference sequence). The CDR3 extends over 13 amino acids. V was shortened by 0 bases and J by 4 bases, with 7 bases between the two germline ends. The CDR3 DNA sequence: TGTGCCACCAGCAGAGATAGGGAATACGAGCAGTACTTC. Translating it yields CATSRDREYEQYF.

The chain links TRBV20-1 to TRBJ1-1, with unresolved D. CDR3 length equals 13 residues. The V end was cut by 2 bases, the J end by 4 bases, with 11 bases between. Germline CDR1 is DFQATT and CDR2 is SNEGSKA (reference sequence). Here the CDR3 reads CSARRQSGTEAFF. CDR3 sequence (DNA): TGCAGTGCTAGAAGGCAGTCCGGCACTGAAGCTTTCTTT.

This clonotype was seen once. V gene TRBV2 combines with J gene TRBJ1-1; weak D call: TRBD1 (6 bases). The CDR3 is 14 residues long. The germline V and J ends were trimmed by 11 bases and 2 bases, with 18 bases remaining between them. Germline values: CDR1 SNHLY, CDR2 FYNNEI. The CDR3 nucleotides are TGTGCCCACGGCTCAGGGGCTTACAACACTGAAGCTTTCTTT. It is translated as CAHGSGAYNTEAFF. Variable domain in full (rest from reference TRBV2 and TRBJ1-1): EPEVTQTPSHQVTQMGQEVILRCVPISNHLYFYWYRQILGQKVEFLVSFYNNEISEKSEIFDDQFSVERPDGSNFTLKIRSTKLEDSAMYFCAHGSGAYNTEAFFGQGTRLTVV.

The table lists this clonotype with a few counts. The chain couples TRBV4-1 to TRBJ2-1; no clear D gene. V shed 1 base and J shed 10 bases, with 5 bases lying between them. The CDR3 runs 11 residues. The germline gives CDR1 MGHRA, CDR2 YSYEKL. As DNA, the CDR3 is TGCGCCAGCAGCCAAGTTGACGAGCAGTTCTTC. Amino acid sequence: CASSQVDEQFF.

This chain joins TRBV19 and TRBJ2-7; D is perhaps TRBD1 (6 bases). Looked up from germline, CDR1 is LNHDA and CDR2 is SQIVND (reference sequence). The CDR3 consists of 13 residues. V dropped 4 bases and J dropped 2 bases, with 9 bases sitting between them. The chain's CDR3 is CASSTGQTYEQYF. Written as DNA, the CDR3 is TGTGCCAGTAGTACCGGACAGACCTACGAGCAGTACTTC.

This clonotype showed up many times. The chain has TRBV12-3 or TRBV12-4 and TRBJ2-1; TRBD2 agrees at 13 bases. This CDR3 region has 16 residues. The trim removed 5 bases at V and 3 bases at J, leaving 4 bases unmatched. CDR3 bases: TGTGCCAGCAGTGGACTAGCGGGGGCAAACTACAATGAGCAGTTCTTC. This translates into CASSGLAGANYNEQFF.

This clonotype was recorded at least ten times. The chain uses TRBV10-3 and TRBJ2-7, with 9 bases that match TRBD1. The J segment lost 1 base and the V segment lost 2 bases, leaving 6 bases of the junction unmatched. CDR3 length: 16 amino acids. Germline V gene data show CDR1 as ENHRY and CDR2 as SYGVKD. CDR3 residues: CAISEIKQGASYEQYF. For the CDR3, the DNA is TGTGCCATCAGTGAGATTAAACAGGGGGCGTCCTACGAGCAGTACTTC.

The rearrangement joins TRBV20-1 to TRBJ2-1; the D gene is possibly TRBD1 (6 bases). Between the trimmed V and J ends, which lost 0 bases and 10 bases, there was a span of 7 bases. This CDR3 is built from 11 residues. Germline-derived CDR1 and CDR2 are DFQATT and SNEGSKA (reference sequence). DNA of the CDR3: TGCAGTGCTAGAGAAGGGACAGAGCAGTTCTTC. Translation gives CSAREGTEQFF.

The table lists this clonotype with a few counts. V and J are TRBV6-1 and TRBJ1-1; 8 positions agree with TRBD1. Trimming took 10 bases from V and 2 from J; bases not matched to a gene: 9. The CDR3 totals 14 residues. The germline gives CDR1 MNHNS, CDR2 SASEGT. The CDR3 sequence: CATSGTGLNTEAFF. The CDR3 DNA reads as TGTGCCACCTCCGGGACAGGTTTAAACACTGAAGCTTTCTTT.

In its sample, this clonotype was seen a few times. The chain employs TRBV27 and TRBJ1-6, with D uncertain. The CDR3 runs to 17 residues. In germline, CDR1 is MNHEY, CDR2 SMNVEV (reference sequence). The V end lost 2 bases, the J end lost 13 bases, and 24 bases lay between the germline ends. This CDR3 reads CASSLPPGEVPNRPLHF. CDR3 nucleotides: TGTGCCAGCAGTTTACCGCCCGGCGAGGTGCCCAATAGGCCCCTCCACTTT.

A few counts support this clonotype. The rearrangement joins TRBV2 to TRBJ2-5; 12 nucleotides agree with TRBD2. The CDR3 runs to 15 residues. From germline, CDR1 is SNHLY and CDR2 FYNNEI. V shed 6 bases and J 3 bases; nucleotides not matched to a gene: 5. The chain's CDR3 is CASSWRLAGEETQYF. In DNA form, the CDR3 reads TGTGCCAGCAGCTGGAGACTAGCGGGGGAAGAGACCCAGTACTTC.

This clonotype came up once. The CDR3 here is CASSEMTGQETQYF. The CDR3 coding sequence is TGTGCCAGCAGTGAAATGACAGGACAAGAGACCCAGTACTTC. The chain joins TRBV25-1 to TRBJ2-5; maybe TRBD1 (6 bases). This CDR3 is 14 amino acids long. Germline V gene lookup returns CDR1 MGHDK and CDR2 SYGVNS. V was pared by 2 bases and J by 2 bases, with 9 bases between.

This clonotype appeared a few times. The chain couples TRBV28 to TRBJ2-3; no clear D. This CDR3 has 13 amino acids. Trimming left V 6 bases short and J 4 bases short, with 11 bases between. Germline-derived CDR1 and CDR2 are MDHEN and SYDVKM. CDR3 nucleotides: TGTGCCAGCAGCCTGACCCCAGCAGATACGCAGTATTTT. Amino acids: CASSLTPADTQYF.

This clonotype was detected a few times. This chain connects TRBV4-1 to TRBJ2-2; 10 positions match TRBD2. Trimming took 2 bases from V and 0 from J; bases not matched to a gene: 12. The CDR3 has 20 amino acids. Germline V gives CDR1 MGHRA, CDR2 YSYEKL. The CDR3 nucleotides read TGCGCCAGCAGCCAATTGGGGGGGCTAGCGGGGGAAACGAACACCGGGGAGCTGTTTTTT. It yields the protein CASSQLGGLAGETNTGELFF.

This sequence joins TRBV6-8 and TRBJ1-1, with TRBD1 as a possible D gene (6 bases). Germline assignment: CDR1 MNHGY and CDR2 SAAAGT. The CDR3 extends over 16 amino acids. The V end lost 0 bases, the J end lost 10 bases, and 21 bases lay between the germline ends. The CDR3 region has the DNA TGTGCCAGCAGTTACTCGTTTTCTCTCCGGGGGCAAGGAGCTTTCTTT. This encodes CASSYSFSLRGQGAFF.